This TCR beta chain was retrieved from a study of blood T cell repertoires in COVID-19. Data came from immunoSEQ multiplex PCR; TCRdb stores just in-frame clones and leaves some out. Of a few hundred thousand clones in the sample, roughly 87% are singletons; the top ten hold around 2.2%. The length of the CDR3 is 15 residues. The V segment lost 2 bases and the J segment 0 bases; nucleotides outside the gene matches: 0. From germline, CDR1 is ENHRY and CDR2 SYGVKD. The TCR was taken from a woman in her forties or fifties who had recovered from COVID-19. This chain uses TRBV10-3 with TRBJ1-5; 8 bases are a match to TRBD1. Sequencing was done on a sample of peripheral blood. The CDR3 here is CAISEGQGSNQPQHF. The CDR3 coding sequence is TGTGCCATCAGTGAGGGACAGGGTAGCAATCAGCCCCAGCATTTT.